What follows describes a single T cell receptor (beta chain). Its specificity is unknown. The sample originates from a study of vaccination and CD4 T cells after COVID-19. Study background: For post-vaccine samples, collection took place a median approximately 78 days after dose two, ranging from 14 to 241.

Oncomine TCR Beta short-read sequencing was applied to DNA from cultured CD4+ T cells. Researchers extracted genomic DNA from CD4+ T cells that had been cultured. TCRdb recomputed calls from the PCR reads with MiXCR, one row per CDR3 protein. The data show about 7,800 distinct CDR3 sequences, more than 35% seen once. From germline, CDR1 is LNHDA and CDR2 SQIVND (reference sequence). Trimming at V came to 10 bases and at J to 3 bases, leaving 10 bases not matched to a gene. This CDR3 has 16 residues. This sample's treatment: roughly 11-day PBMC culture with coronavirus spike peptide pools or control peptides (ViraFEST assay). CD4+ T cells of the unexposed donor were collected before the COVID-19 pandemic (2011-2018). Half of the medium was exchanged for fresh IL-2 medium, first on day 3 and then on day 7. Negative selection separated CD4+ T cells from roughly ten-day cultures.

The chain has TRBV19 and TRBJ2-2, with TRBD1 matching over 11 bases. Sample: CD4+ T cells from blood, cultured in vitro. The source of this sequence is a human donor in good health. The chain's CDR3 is CATIGQGAKYTGELFF. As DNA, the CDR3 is TGTGCCACTATCGGACAGGGGGCAAAGTACACCGGGGAGCTGTTTTTT. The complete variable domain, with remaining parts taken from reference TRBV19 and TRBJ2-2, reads DGGITQSPKYLFRKEGQNVTLSCEQNLNHDAMYWYRQDPGQGLRLIYYSQIVNDFQKGDIAEGYSVSREKKESFPLTVTSAQKNPTAFYLCATIGQGAKYTGELFFGEGSRLTVL.